The 29 T cell receptor beta chains given below trace back to one sample, sequenced in a study of blood T cell repertoires in COVID-19. TCRdb's table, derived via immunoSEQ multiplex PCR, lists solely in-frame clones and lacks some. Counted here are tens of thousands of clones, more than 60% occurring once; the ten biggest clones make up less than 60%. Material: peripheral blood. Every receptor here comes from a human donor in a cohort sampled during active COVID-19.

V is TRBV28 and J is TRBJ1-5; the D gene is possibly TRBD1 (5 bases). Trimming stripped 7 bases from V and 4 bases from J, with 11 bases between. The CDR3 length is 13 residues. Per the germline V gene, CDR1 is MDHEN and CDR2 is SYDVKM. The CDR3, as DNA: TGTGCCAGCACCAACCAGGGAAATCAGCCCCAGCATTTT. It specifies CASTNQGNQPQHF.

The rearrangement links TRBV4-2 to TRBJ2-7, with D uncertain. From germline, CDR1 is LGHNA and CDR2 YNFKEQ. The CDR3 has 14 amino acids. Deletions cut 1 base from V and 4 bases from J, with 11 bases between. The CDR3 here is CASSQVDTAYEQYF. CDR3 nucleotides: TGTGCCAGCAGCCAAGTTGACACGGCATACGAGCAGTACTTC.

This chain uses TRBV2 with TRBJ1-1, with 9 bases lining up with TRBD1. Per the germline V gene, CDR1 is SNHLY and CDR2 is FYNNEI. The CDR3 has 14 amino acids. Germline trimming cut 5 bases from V and 3 bases from J; bases unmatched to any gene: 4. The CDR3 here is CASSTGTGYTEAFF. CDR3 nucleotides: TGTGCCAGCAGTACCGGGACAGGGTACACTGAAGCTTTCTTT.

On this clone itself: At one boundary the junction diverges from the germline segment, which might be a read error. The rearrangement links TRBV6-5 to TRBJ2-7; 7 nucleotides match TRBD1. The CDR3 consists of 13 residues. CDR1 is MNHEY, CDR2 SVGAGI, per germline. Here the CDR3 reads CASSVQGLDRVGF. The CDR3 nucleotides are TGTGCCAGCAGCGTTCAGGGCCTAGACAGGGTGGGATTC.

The genes are TRBV6-5 and TRBJ2-2, with a weak D call TRBD2 (6 bases). Germline V gives CDR1 MNHEY, CDR2 SVGAGI. This CDR3 is built from 15 residues. Trimming took 6 bases from V and 0 from J, leaving 11 bases between them. Here the CDR3 DNA reads TGTGCCAGCAGGGAGGGCAGGACGAACACCGGGGAGCTGTTTTTT. This encodes CASREGRTNTGELFF.

The CDR3 sequence is CASSLDLGRAETQYF. Here the CDR3 DNA reads TGTGCCAGCAGCTTAGATCTGGGCAGGGCTGAGACCCAGTACTTC. The V call is TRBV11-2, the J call TRBJ2-5; tentative D call: TRBD1 (5 bases). The CDR3 has 15 residues. Germline V gene data show CDR1 as SGHAT and CDR2 as FQNNGV. The V and J ends lost 0 bases and 5 bases respectively, with 13 bases between them.

The gene calls are TRBV7-2 and TRBJ2-1, with D perhaps TRBD2 (5 bases). V was clipped by 6 bases and J by 5 bases, with 14 bases between them. The CDR3 sequence is 14 residues long. The germline CDR1 and CDR2 sequences are SGHTA and FQGNSA. Written as DNA, the CDR3 is TGTGCCAGCAGAAAACCCGGGAAGGACAATGAGCAGTTCTTC. It is translated as CASRKPGKDNEQFF.

Only one count was recorded for this clone. The gene calls are TRBV6-5 and TRBJ2-3; the D gene is possibly TRBD2 (5 bases). V lost 7 bases to trimming and J lost 2 bases, with 13 bases between them. Germline CDR1 and CDR2: MNHEY and SVGAGI. This CDR3 comprises 14 residues. The CDR3 loop is CASTQPGNTDTQYF. CDR3 nucleotides: TGTGCCAGCACGCAACCGGGGAACACAGATACGCAGTATTTT.

This clone was counted a few times. A junction end diverges from the germline sequence, so it may reflect a read error. The rearrangement uses TRBV19 and TRBJ2-2; D might be TRBD2 (5 bases). Germline CDR1 reads LNHDA; CDR2 reads SQIVND (reference sequence). The CDR3 covers 14 residues. CDR3 DNA sequence: TGTGCCAGTAGAATAGCGAGGGTAGGCGGGGAGCTGTTTTTT. Translating it yields CASRIARVGGELFF. Supplemented by reference TRBV19 and TRBJ2-2, the full variable domain reads DGGITQSPKYLFRKEGQNVTLSCEQNLNHDAMYWYRQDPGQGLRLIYYSQIVNDFQKGDIAEGYSVSREKKESFPLTVTSAQKNPTAFYLCASRIARVGGELFFGEGSRLTVL.

The V call is TRBV28, the J call TRBJ2-5; TRBD2 matches at 7 bases. CDR1 MDHEN and CDR2 SYDVKM come from the germline V gene. CDR3 length equals 16 residues. V dropped 7 bases and J dropped 5; count of bases not matched to a gene: 16. The CDR3 spells CASTPAGRKKRETQYF. CDR3 bases: TGTGCCAGCACTCCAGCGGGGAGGAAAAAGAGGGAGACCCAGTACTTC. Full variable domain (missing parts from reference TRBV28 and TRBJ2-5): DVKVTQSSRYLVKRTGEKVFLECVQDMDHENMFWYRQDPGLGLRLIYFSYDVKMKEKGDIPEGYSVSREKKERFSLILESASTNQTSMYLCASTPAGRKKRETQYFGPGTRLLVL.

The gene calls are TRBV29-1 and TRBJ2-7; 11 bases fit TRBD1. This CDR3 contains 12 residues. Germline V gene lookup returns CDR1 SQVTM and CDR2 ANQGSEA. Trimming took 8 bases from V and 5 from J; bases not matched to a gene: 5. The CDR3 protein is CSIWTGGDEQYF. CDR3 in DNA: TGCAGCATATGGACAGGGGGCGACGAGCAGTACTTC.

This clone was counted many times. The rearrangement links TRBV7-2 to TRBJ2-5; 10 bases map to TRBD1. This CDR3 comprises 16 residues. Germline V gene data show CDR1 as SGHTA and CDR2 as FQGNSA. V lost 7 bases and J lost 5; bases outside the gene matches: 13. This chain's CDR3 is CASTPNQDRGWETQYF. The CDR3 region has the DNA TGTGCCAGCACCCCAAATCAGGACAGGGGGTGGGAGACCCAGTACTTC.

This chain joins TRBV3-1 (or the pseudogene TRBV3-2) and TRBJ2-7, with 10 bases aligning to TRBD1. The germline gives CDR1 LGHDT, CDR2 YNNKEL (reference sequence). J gave up 2 bases and V 2 bases, and 6 bases lay outside the gene matches. The length of the CDR3 is 16 residues. CDR3: CASSQRMGQGTYEQYF. In nucleotides, the CDR3 is TGTGCCAGCAGCCAAAGGATGGGACAGGGGACCTACGAGCAGTACTTC.

The chain employs TRBV28 and TRBJ2-7; maybe TRBD2 (5 bases). CDR1 and CDR2 (germline): MDHEN, SYDVKM. The ends were cut back, 7 bases at V and 2 bases at J, with 18 bases in the middle. This CDR3 has 15 residues. CDR3 region: CASKIGAGSPYEQYF. The CDR3 nucleotides are TGTGCCAGCAAAATAGGTGCGGGTTCACCCTACGAGCAGTACTTC.

The V and J genes are TRBV5-1 and TRBJ1-2; 9 bases agree with TRBD1. The trim removed 7 bases at V and 2 bases at J, leaving 9 bases unmatched. The CDR3 is made up of 15 amino acids. The germline V gene has CDR1 SGHRS and CDR2 YFSETQ. CDR3 in amino acids: CASQGGTGTNYGYTF. For the CDR3, the DNA is TGCGCCAGCCAAGGCGGGACAGGGACCAACTATGGCTACACCTTC.

The chain employs TRBV10-3 and TRBJ1-5; the D is unclear. Germline CDR1 ENHRY, CDR2 SYGVKD. The germline V and J ends were trimmed by 2 bases and 0 bases, with 5 bases remaining between them. The CDR3 runs 14 residues. CDR3 sequence (DNA): TGTGCCATCAGTGAGGAGGTTAGCAATCAGCCCCAGCATTTT. It is translated as CAISEEVSNQPQHF.

This chain uses TRBV7-8 with TRBJ2-7; 9 nucleotides line up with TRBD1. The CDR3 sequence is 15 residues long. V dropped 3 bases and J dropped 2; count of bases not matched to a gene: 5. Germline CDR1 and CDR2: SGHVS and FQNEAQ. The CDR3 protein is CASSFLGQGPYEQYF. CDR3 DNA: TGTGCCAGCAGCTTTTTGGGACAGGGCCCCTACGAGCAGTACTTC.

The rearrangement links TRBV7-2 to TRBJ2-5; 9 bases align to TRBD1. The CDR3 has 14 residues. CDR1 and CDR2 (germline): SGHTA, FQGNSA. V shed 3 bases, J shed 2 bases, and the junction held 1 base outside the gene matches. The CDR3 sequence: CASSFDRGQETQYF. CDR3 coding DNA: TGTGCCAGCAGCTTCGACAGGGGGCAAGAGACCCAGTACTTC.

This clone came up a few times. An end of the junction does not agree with germline; a read error may underlie this. V and J are TRBV7-2 and TRBJ1-5; D perhaps matches TRBD1 (6 bases). This CDR3 region has 13 residues. CDR1 and CDR2 (germline): SGHTA, FQGNSA. The CDR3 loop reads CATSGQGNQPQHF. The CDR3 coding sequence is TGTGCCACCAGCGGGCAGGGGAATCAGCCCCAGCATTTT. The whole variable domain, filled in from reference TRBV7-2 and TRBJ1-5, reads GAGVSQSPSNKVTEKGKDVELRCDPISGHTALYWYRQSLGQGLEFLIYFQGNSAPDKSGLPSDRFSAERTGGSVSTLTIQRTQQEDSAVYLCATSGQGNQPQHFGDGTRLSIL.

This clone showed up just a few times. This chain uses TRBV18 with TRBJ2-3; D may be TRBD2 (5 bases). Trimming left V 1 base short and J 1 base short, with 9 bases between. The CDR3 is 15 residues long. CDR1 and CDR2 from the germline V gene are KGHSH and LQKENI. The CDR3 region is CASSPRKEGTDTQYF. CDR3 bases: TGTGCCAGCTCACCACGCAAGGAGGGCACAGATACGCAGTATTTT.

The chain has TRBV28 and TRBJ2-1; 11 nucleotides agree with TRBD2. The CDR3 has 16 amino acids. J lost 2 bases, V lost 6 bases, and 6 bases had no gene match. In germline, CDR1 is MDHEN, CDR2 SYDVKM. CDR3: CASRGTSGGTYNEQFF. Here the CDR3 DNA reads TGTGCCAGCAGGGGCACTAGCGGGGGCACCTACAATGAGCAGTTCTTC. The variable domain in full, with the rest retrieved from reference TRBV28 and TRBJ2-1, is DVKVTQSSRYLVKRTGEKVFLECVQDMDHENMFWYRQDPGLGLRLIYFSYDVKMKEKGDIPEGYSVSREKKERFSLILESASTNQTSMYLCASRGTSGGTYNEQFFGPGTRLTVL.

The gene calls are TRBV7-2 and TRBJ2-3; 8 bases are shared with TRBD2. CDR3 length: 16 amino acids. V lost 1 base and J lost 7; bases outside the gene matches: 10. Germline V lookup: CDR1 SGHTA, CDR2 FQGNSA. CDR3 protein: CASSLGGGTRRYTQYF. DNA of the CDR3: TGTGCCAGCAGCTTAGGTGGTGGGACTAGGCGTTATACGCAGTATTTT.

The rearrangement uses TRBV7-9 and TRBJ1-2; D ambiguous. This CDR3 contains 12 residues. The V gene's germline CDR1 is SEHNR and CDR2 FQNEAQ (reference sequence). V was cut by 5 bases and J by 5 bases, with 9 bases left in between. CDR3 protein: CASSAVIYGYTF. In DNA, the CDR3 is TGTGCCAGCAGCGCAGTAATATATGGCTACACCTTC.

The genes are TRBV30 and TRBJ2-3; 7 nucleotides agree with TRBD2. The V gene end was trimmed by 3 bases and the J gene end by 0 bases; junction bases not matched to a gene: 12. There are 17 residues in the CDR3. CDR1 and CDR2 from the germline V gene are GTSNPN and SVGIG (reference sequence). The CDR3: CAWRGFGGSGSTDTQYF. CDR3 DNA: TGTGCCTGGAGAGGGTTCGGGGGGTCTGGGAGCACAGATACGCAGTATTTT.

The V gene is TRBV5-4, the J gene TRBJ1-6, with 8 positions matching TRBD1. V dropped 5 bases and J dropped 7; count of bases not matched to a gene: 5. The CDR3 totals 14 residues. Germline CDR1 and CDR2: SGHNT and YYREEE (reference sequence). CDR3 nucleotides: TGTGCCAGCAGTCGGGGACAGGCGAATTCACCCCTCCACTTT. It encodes CASSRGQANSPLHF.

V gene TRBV4-2 combines with J gene TRBJ2-7; TRBD2 agrees at 12 bases. CDR1 LGHNA and CDR2 YNFKEQ come from the germline V gene. Trimming cost V 1 base and J 4 bases; bases outside gene matches: 5. The CDR3 runs 16 residues. The DNA of the CDR3 is TGTGCCAGCAGCCAAGCACCGGGGACTAGCGGGTACGAGCAGTACTTC. This gives the protein CASSQAPGTSGYEQYF.

The chain employs TRBV20-1 and TRBJ2-7; D gene uncertain. This CDR3 is 11 amino acids long. V was shortened by 0 bases and J by 8 bases, with 8 bases between the two germline ends. Germline CDR1 and CDR2: DFQATT and SNEGSKA (reference sequence). The CDR3 DNA follows: TGCAGTGCTAGAGAAACGGTTCAGCAGTACTTC. Its translation is CSARETVQQYF.

The chain joins TRBV7-9 to TRBJ2-7, with 9 bases identical to TRBD1. V gave up 1 base and J gave up 4 bases; unmatched junction bases: 5. The CDR3 is 15 amino acids. CDR1 and CDR2 (germline): SEHNR, FQNEAQ (reference sequence). For the CDR3, the DNA is TGTGCCAGCAGCTTAGACGGGGGACAGGGTTACGAGCAGTACTTC. Protein product: CASSLDGGQGYEQYF.

This chain joins TRBV7-9 and TRBJ2-1, with 9 bases that match TRBD1. Germline values: CDR1 SEHNR, CDR2 FQNEAQ (reference sequence). The CDR3 extends over 16 amino acids. After removal of 3 bases from V and 7 bases from J, the junction contained 10 bases not matched to a gene. CDR3 region: CASSLLSGTGKNEQFF. The DNA for the CDR3 is TGTGCCAGCAGCTTGCTATCCGGGACAGGGAAAAATGAGCAGTTCTTC.